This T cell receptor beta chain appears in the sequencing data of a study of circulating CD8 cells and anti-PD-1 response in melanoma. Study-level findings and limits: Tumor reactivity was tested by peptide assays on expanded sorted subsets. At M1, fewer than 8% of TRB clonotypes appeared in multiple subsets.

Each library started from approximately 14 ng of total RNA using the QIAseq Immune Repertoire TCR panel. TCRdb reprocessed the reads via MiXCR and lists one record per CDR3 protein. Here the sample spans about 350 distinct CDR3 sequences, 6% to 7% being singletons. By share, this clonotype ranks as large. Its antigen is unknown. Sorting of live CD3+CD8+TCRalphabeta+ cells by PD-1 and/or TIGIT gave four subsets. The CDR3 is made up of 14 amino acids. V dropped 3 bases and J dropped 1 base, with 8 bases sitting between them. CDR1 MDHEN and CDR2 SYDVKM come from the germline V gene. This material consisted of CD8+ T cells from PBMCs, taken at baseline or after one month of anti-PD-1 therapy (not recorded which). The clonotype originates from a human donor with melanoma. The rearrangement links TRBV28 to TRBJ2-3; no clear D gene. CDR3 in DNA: TGTGCCAGCAGTTTCCTTCAGGGCACAGATACGCAGTATTTT. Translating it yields CASSFLQGTDTQYF.